This T cell receptor (beta chain) was obtained from a study of blood T cell repertoires in COVID-19. Whole-study context: Samples representing acute and convalescent COVID-19 were sourced from the United States, Italy and Spain. T cells, B-cell-depleted T cells, or PBMCs provided the cDNA or gDNA that served as material.

Authors' analysis steps: Researchers report that nucleated cell counts were estimated from reference gene primer amplification. Method: immunoSEQ multiplex PCR; TCRdb's copy keeps in-frame clones and lacks some. The V and J calls and clone size were taken over from that table, and D and trimming were inferred from the DNA. The sample carries some 120,000 clones, approximately 80% recorded once. The CDR3 is made up of 15 amino acids. With 2 bases removed from V and 0 bases from J, the gap between germline ends came to 8 bases. CDR1 is MNHNS and CDR2 is SASEGT in the germline V gene. The chain has TRBV6-1 and TRBJ1-3; D not resolved. The TCR sequence derives from a woman aged 45-65 years with acute or convalescent COVID-19. Sequencing used peripheral blood. The CDR3 protein is CASSELAHSGNTIYF. For the CDR3, the DNA is TGTGCCAGCAGTGAATTGGCCCACTCTGGAAACACCATATATTTT.